The rows below give T cell receptor beta chains drawn from one sample of a study of beta chain features in type 1 diabetes. The method was immunoSEQ multiplex PCR; TCRdb's version includes in-frame clones alone and lacks a portion of them. The data hold about 350,000 clones, with less than 20% observed a single time. The sample consisted of naive CD4+ T cells from blood. The receptors here all came from a young woman in good health. CDR3s include the opening cysteine and the closing phenylalanine or tryptophan. D genes are given only for firm matches. Only some rows state a clone size, as once, few, many or a class for expanded clones.

TRBV9	few	TRBD1	TRBJ2-5	CASSTTGAQETQYF	TGTGCCAGCAGCACGACAGGGGCCCAAGAGACCCAGTACTTC
TRBV5-4	.	.	TRBJ2-1	CASSLDSSSYNEQFF	TGTGCCAGCAGCTTGGACAGTAGCTCCTACAATGAGCAGTTCTTC
TRBV29-1	.	TRBD1	TRBJ1-1	CSVDRESMNTEAFF	TGCAGCGTCGACAGGGAATCCATGAACACTGAAGCTTTCTTT
TRBV7-8	.	.	TRBJ1-5	CASSLARTVGQPQHF	TGTGCCAGCAGCTTAGCGAGGACAGTCGGTCAGCCCCAGCATTTT
TRBV7-2	few	TRBD1	TRBJ2-2	CASSRNQGAVAGELFF	TGTGCCAGCAGCAGAAATCAGGGGGCAGTGGCCGGGGAGCTGTTTTTT
TRBV11-2	few	TRBD2	TRBJ2-3	CASSLIGGRASDTQYF	TGTGCCAGCAGCTTAATTGGCGGGAGGGCCTCGGATACGCAGTATTTT
TRBV5-1	.	.	TRBJ2-5	CASSFERATIQETQYF	TGCGCCAGCAGCTTCGAGCGAGCAACAATCCAAGAGACCCAGTACTTC
TRBV30	.	.	TRBJ1-1	CAWGSEEGTEAFF	TGTGCCTGGGGTTCGGAGGAGGGCACTGAAGCTTTCTTT
TRBV14	.	.	TRBJ2-3	CASSQGPGSTDTQYF	TGTGCCAGCAGCCAAGGGCCAGGGAGCACAGATACGCAGTATTTT
TRBV4-1	few	TRBD1	TRBJ2-5	CASRRTGGQETQYF	TGCGCCAGCCGAAGGACAGGGGGCCAAGAGACCCAGTACTTC
TRBV7-8	.	.	TRBJ2-7	CASSYDRPYEQYF	TGTGCCAGCAGCTACGACAGGCCCTACGAGCAGTACTTC
TRBV6-1	.	TRBD1	TRBJ2-7	CASSSDRFSYEQYF	TGTGCCAGCAGTTCGGACAGGTTCTCCTACGAGCAGTACTTC
TRBV4-1	.	TRBD1	TRBJ2-1	CASSYPGQGKNEQFF	TGCGCCAGCAGCTATCCGGGACAGGGGAAAAATGAGCAGTTCTTC
TRBV6-5	.	.	TRBJ2-7	CASRNGRAISYEQYF	TGTGCCAGCAGAAACGGCAGGGCAATATCCTACGAGCAGTACTTC
TRBV5-1	.	.	TRBJ2-3	CASSPVGGGTDTQYF	TGCGCCAGCAGTCCGGTGGGGGGTGGCACAGATACGCAGTATTTT
TRBV18	.	TRBD1	TRBJ1-2	CASSPTQGSSGYTF	TGTGCCAGCTCACCTACACAGGGGAGTAGTGGCTACACCTTC
TRBV6-5	.	TRBD1	TRBJ1-2	CASSPTGLGGYTF	TGTGCCAGCAGTCCGACAGGGTTAGGGGGCTACACCTTC
TRBV5-1	.	.	TRBJ2-5	CASSLGQFQETQYF	TGCGCCAGCAGCCTCGGACAGTTCCAAGAGACCCAGTACTTC
TRBV4-1	.	TRBD1	TRBJ2-1	CASSQGQGAYNEQFF	TGCGCCAGCAGCCAAGGGCAGGGGGCCTACAATGAGCAGTTCTTC
TRBV11-2	.	.	TRBJ1-2	CASSFRNYGYTF	TGTGCCAGCAGCTTCAGGAACTATGGCTACACCTTC
TRBV18	.	TRBD1	TRBJ2-3	CASSPPMGQLTDTQYF	TGTGCCAGCTCACCACCGATGGGACAGCTCACAGATACGCAGTATTTT
TRBV7-9	few	.	TRBJ2-3	CASSSGNTDTQYF	TGTGCCAGCAGCTCGGGAAACACAGATACGCAGTATTTT
TRBV9	few	TRBD2	TRBJ2-1	CASSVAIGREYNEQFF	TGTGCCAGCAGCGTAGCGATCGGGAGGGAGTACAATGAGCAGTTCTTC
TRBV19	.	TRBD1	TRBJ2-5	CASSRAGGSQETQYF	TGTGCCAGTAGTAGGGCAGGGGGCTCCCAGGAGACCCAGTACTTC
TRBV5-1	.	TRBD1	TRBJ1-1	CASNGGQVAVNTEAFF	TGCGCCAGCAATGGGGGACAGGTTGCCGTGAACACTGAAGCTTTCTTT
TRBV6-1	.	.	TRBJ2-5	CASIRQRGETQYF	TGTGCCAGCATAAGACAGAGGGGGGAGACCCAGTACTTC
TRBV12-5	few	.	TRBJ2-1	CASGSLLPQVVEQFF	TGTGCTAGTGGTTCTCTCCTCCCTCAGGTAGTTGAGCAGTTCTTC
TRBV7-2	.	TRBD2	TRBJ2-1	CASSPGGSSYNEQFF	TGTGCCAGCAGCCCTGGCGGGAGCTCCTACAATGAGCAGTTCTTC
TRBV2	.	.	TRBJ1-1	CASRPRLGTEAFF	TGTGCCAGCAGACCACGACTGGGCACTGAAGCTTTCTTT
TRBV7-9	.	TRBD1	TRBJ1-4	CASNDRGQEKLFF	TGTGCCAGCAACGACAGGGGGCAGGAAAAACTGTTTTTT
TRBV11-3	few	.	TRBJ2-1	CASTLRGQGQFF	TGTGCCAGCACCCTACGTGGCCAGGGGCAGTTCTTC
TRBV29-1	.	.	TRBJ1-2	CSVVGDSTYGYTF	TGCAGCGTTGTGGGGGACTCGACCTATGGCTACACCTTC
TRBV11-2	.	.	TRBJ2-2	CASSLLGIDTGELFF	TGTGCCAGCAGCTTACTCGGGATCGACACCGGGGAGCTGTTTTTT
TRBV29-1	.	.	TRBJ2-3	CSVTGEAGTDTQYF	TGCAGCGTGACGGGGGAGGCCGGCACAGATACGCAGTATTTT
TRBV29-1	.	.	TRBJ1-1	CSVNPGGTEAFF	TGCAGCGTCAACCCCGGGGGCACTGAAGCTTTCTTT
TRBV21-1	few	.	TRBJ1-2	CASSTCPFSGYTF	TGTGCCAGCAGCACGTGCCCCTTTAGTGGCTACACCTTC
TRBV5-1	.	.	TRBJ2-7	CASRGTNSYEQYF	TGCGCCAGCAGGGGGACAAACTCCTACGAGCAGTACTTC
TRBV5-4	.	.	TRBJ2-7	CASSSKQESINEQYF	TGTGCCAGCAGCTCCAAACAGGAATCCATCAACGAGCAGTACTTC
TRBV9	.	.	TRBJ2-3	CASSSYSGSTDTQYF	TGTGCCAGCAGCTCTTACAGCGGGAGCACAGATACGCAGTATTTT
TRBV4-1	.	TRBD1	TRBJ2-7	CASSSPGQGRRYEQYF	TGCGCCAGCAGCAGTCCGGGACAGGGGAGAAGGTACGAGCAGTACTTC
TRBV15	few	.	TRBJ1-1	CATSRTGHTEAFF	TGTGCCACCAGCAGGACAGGCCACACTGAAGCTTTCTTT
TRBV30	few	.	TRBJ2-1	CAWMGAYNEQFF	TGTGCCTGGATGGGAGCCTACAATGAGCAGTTCTTC
TRBV7-9	few	TRBD2	TRBJ2-1	CASSSGVAGRVEQFF	TGTGCCAGCAGCTCCGGGGTAGCGGGAAGGGTTGAGCAGTTCTTC
TRBV7-9	.	.	TRBJ2-5	CASSFRETQYF	TGTGCCAGCAGCTTCCGAGAGACCCAGTACTTC
TRBV5-1	.	.	TRBJ2-7	CASSLVGVEQYF	TGCGCCAGCAGCTTGGTGGGAGTCGAGCAGTACTTC
TRBV7-7	.	TRBD2	TRBJ2-1	CASAPGGLDEQFF	TGTGCTAGCGCGCCGGGGGGGCTCGATGAGCAGTTCTTC
TRBV4-2	.	.	TRBJ2-1	CASSQEGTSSYNEQFF	TGTGCCAGCAGCCAGGAAGGAACTAGCTCCTACAATGAGCAGTTCTTC
TRBV6-5	.	.	TRBJ2-3	CASSSLEDTQYF	TGTGCCAGCAGTTCATTAGAAGATACGCAGTATTTT
TRBV7-9	.	.	TRBJ1-1	CASSLWEGTEAFF	TGTGCCAGCAGCTTATGGGAGGGCACTGAAGCTTTCTTT
TRBV29-1	.	.	TRBJ1-1	CSVVRTEKNTEAFF	TGCAGCGTTGTACGGACAGAGAAGAACACTGAAGCTTTCTTT
TRBV7-8	few	.	TRBJ2-7	CASSLGGQPYEQYF	TGTGCCAGCAGCTTAGGGGGGCAGCCCTACGAGCAGTACTTC
TRBV1	few	.	TRBJ1-5	CTSSQDLGNQPQHF	TGCACCAGCAGCCAAGACCTAGGCAATCAGCCCCAGCATTTT
TRBV5-1	.	.	TRBJ2-1	CASSLLEAEQFF	TGCGCCAGCAGCTTGCTCGAGGCTGAGCAGTTCTTC
TRBV5-1	.	.	TRBJ1-1	CASSLDSYTEAFF	TGCGCCAGCAGCTTGGACAGTTACACTGAAGCTTTCTTT
TRBV15	few	.	TRBJ2-1	CATKRVSGEQFF	TGTGCCACCAAGAGGGTATCGGGTGAGCAGTTCTTC
TRBV30	few	TRBD1	TRBJ2-7	CAWSEQGAYEQYF	TGTGCCTGGAGTGAACAGGGGGCCTACGAGCAGTACTTC
TRBV19	.	.	TRBJ2-6	CASSPNRQGSGANVLTF	TGTGCCAGTAGCCCAAATCGCCAGGGCTCTGGGGCCAACGTCCTGACTTTC